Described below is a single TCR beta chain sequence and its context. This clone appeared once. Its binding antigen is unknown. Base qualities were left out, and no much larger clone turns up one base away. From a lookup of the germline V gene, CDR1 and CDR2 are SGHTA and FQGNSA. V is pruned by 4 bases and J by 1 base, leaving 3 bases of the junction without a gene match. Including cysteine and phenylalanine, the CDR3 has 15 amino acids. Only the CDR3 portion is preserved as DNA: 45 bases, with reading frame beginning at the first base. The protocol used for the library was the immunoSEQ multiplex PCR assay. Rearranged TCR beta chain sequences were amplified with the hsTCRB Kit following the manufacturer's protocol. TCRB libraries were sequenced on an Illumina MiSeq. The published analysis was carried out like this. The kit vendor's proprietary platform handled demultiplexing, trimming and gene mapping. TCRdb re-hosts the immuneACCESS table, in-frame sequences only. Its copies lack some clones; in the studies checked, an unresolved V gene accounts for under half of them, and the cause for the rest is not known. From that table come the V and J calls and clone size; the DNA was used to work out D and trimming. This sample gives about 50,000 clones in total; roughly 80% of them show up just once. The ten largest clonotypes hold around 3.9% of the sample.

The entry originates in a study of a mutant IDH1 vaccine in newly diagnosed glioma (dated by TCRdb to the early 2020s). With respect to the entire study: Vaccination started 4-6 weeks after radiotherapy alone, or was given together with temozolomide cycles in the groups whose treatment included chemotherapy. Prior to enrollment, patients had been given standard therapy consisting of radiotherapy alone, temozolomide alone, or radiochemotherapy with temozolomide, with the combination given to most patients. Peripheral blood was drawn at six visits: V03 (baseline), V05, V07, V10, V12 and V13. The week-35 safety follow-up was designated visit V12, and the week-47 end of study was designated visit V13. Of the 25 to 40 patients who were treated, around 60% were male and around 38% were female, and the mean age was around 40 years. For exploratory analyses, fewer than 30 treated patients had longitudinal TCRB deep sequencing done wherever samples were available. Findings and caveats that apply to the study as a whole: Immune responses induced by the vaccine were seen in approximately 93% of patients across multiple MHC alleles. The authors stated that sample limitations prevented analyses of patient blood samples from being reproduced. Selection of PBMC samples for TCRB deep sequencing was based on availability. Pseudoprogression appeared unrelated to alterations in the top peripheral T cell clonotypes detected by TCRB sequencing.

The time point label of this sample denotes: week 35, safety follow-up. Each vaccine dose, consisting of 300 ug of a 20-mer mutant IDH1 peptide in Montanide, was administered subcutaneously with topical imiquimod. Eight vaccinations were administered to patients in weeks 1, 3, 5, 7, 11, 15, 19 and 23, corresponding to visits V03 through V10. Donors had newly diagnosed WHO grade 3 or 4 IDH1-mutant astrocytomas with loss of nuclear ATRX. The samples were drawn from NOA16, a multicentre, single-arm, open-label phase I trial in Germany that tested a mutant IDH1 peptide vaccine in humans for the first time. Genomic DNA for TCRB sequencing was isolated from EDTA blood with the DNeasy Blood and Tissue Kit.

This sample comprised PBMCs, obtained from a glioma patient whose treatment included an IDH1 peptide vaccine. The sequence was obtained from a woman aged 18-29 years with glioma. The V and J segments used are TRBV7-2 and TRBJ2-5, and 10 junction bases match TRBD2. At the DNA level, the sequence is TGTGCCAGCAGCTGGGGACTAGCGAGCCAAGAGACCCAGTACTTC. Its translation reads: CASSWGLASQETQYF.